This T cell receptor (beta chain) was obtained from a study of regulatory T cells in long-lasting Graves disease. Assembly of TCR beta libraries relied on iRepertoire HTBI primers together with Arm-PCR of CDR3 regions. TCRdb re-called the multiplex PCR reads with MiXCR, one entry per CDR3 protein. In the table there are about 310,000 distinct CDR3 sequences, 22% of which are singletons. Between the trimmed V and J ends, which lost 8 bases and 0 bases, there was a span of 11 bases. The CDR3 is 13 amino acids. Per the germline V gene, CDR1 is MNHEY and CDR2 is SVGEGT. Comments on this clonotype: Its antigen is not identified.

Study-wide findings and caveats: TCR diversity was lower in persistent Graves' patients than in newly diagnosed ones.

As for time point: persistent/refractory GD, antithyroid drugs over 5 years with positive TRAb. PBMC-derived RNA was used for the TCR library. Source: peripheral blood mononuclear cells (PBMCs), taken when the disease was refractory, from a patient treated with antithyroid drugs. This receptor was taken from a female donor with Graves disease. The V call is TRBV6-2 or TRBV6-3, the J call TRBJ2-7; possibly TRBD2 for D (6 bases). This CDR3 is CASRGSGSYEQYF. The CDR3 bases are TGTGCCAGCCGGGGGTCGGGCTCCTACGAGCAGTACTTC.